The rows below give T cell receptor beta chains drawn from one sample of a study of T-cell reconstitution after alpha-beta-depleted transplantation in children. Using its own MiXCR run on the PCR reads, TCRdb lists one record per CDR3 protein. The sample includes 600,000 to 800,000 distinct CDR3 sequences, roughly 13% of them seen just once. Sequences were derived from PBMCs, sampled before TCRalphabeta/CD19-depleted stem cell transplant. The receptor source for this set is a girl under 10 years old with congenital amegakaryocytic thrombocytopenia, due to receive a stem cell transplant. CDR3s include the opening cysteine and the closing phenylalanine or tryptophan. Fields, in order: clone size, V gene, CDR3 length, J gene, D gene, CDR3 protein, CDR3 DNA. A D gene is named only where the DNA matches it firmly. Some rows mark clone size as missing; the rest say once, few, many or name a class of expanded clone.

>-|TRBV19|17|TRBJ2-7|-
CASSIVGNNDYYYEQYF
TGTGCCAGTAGTATCGTCGGTAACAACGACTACTACTACGAGCAGTACTTC
>-|TRBV5-1|15|TRBJ2-7|TRBD1
CASSPEQGASYEQYF
TGCGCCAGCAGCCCGGAACAGGGGGCGTCCTACGAGCAGTACTTC
>-|TRBV4-1|16|TRBJ2-3|-
CASSPGDSPHADTQYF
TGCGCCAGCAGCCCCGGAGACTCGCCCCACGCAGATACGCAGTATTTT
>few|TRBV14|16|TRBJ2-1|-
CASSQSVTITHNEQFF
TGTGCCAGCAGCCAAAGTGTGACAATCACGCACAATGAGCAGTTCTTC
>few|TRBV14|17|TRBJ1-4|TRBD1
CASSQEFPGQVGEKLFF
TGTGCCAGCAGCCAAGAATTCCCGGGACAGGTGGGCGAAAAACTGTTTTTT
>many|TRBV6-5|17|TRBJ2-3|-
CASSRRLQRRLPDTQYF
TGTGCCAGCAGCCGCCGGTTGCAGCGACGCCTCCCAGATACGCAGTATTTT
>many|TRBV20-1|16|TRBJ2-1|-
CSAKSLGYPSYNEQFF
TGCAGTGCGAAGAGCTTGGGCTATCCTTCCTACAATGAGCAGTTCTTC
>-|TRBV7-6|15|TRBJ2-5|TRBD2
CASSPRLAGLETQYF
TGTGCCAGCAGCCCAAGACTAGCGGGATTAGAGACCCAGTACTTC
>many|TRBV7-8|16|TRBJ2-7|-
CASSPMPGQATYEQYF
TGTGCCAGCAGTCCTATGCCGGGGCAGGCTACCTACGAGCAGTACTTC
>-|TRBV7-2|15|TRBJ2-3|-
CASSLIGRSTDTQYF
TGTGCCAGCAGCTTAATCGGACGAAGCACAGATACGCAGTATTTT
>many|TRBV5-1|13|TRBJ1-1|-
CASRIAGSTEAFF
TGCGCCAGCAGGATAGCAGGGTCGACTGAAGCTTTCTTT
>few|TRBV7-9|17|TRBJ2-1|TRBD2
CASSLSLAGGVYNEQFF
TGTGCCAGCAGCTTAAGTCTAGCGGGAGGGGTTTACAATGAGCAGTTCTTC
>-|TRBV6-4|24|TRBJ2-1|TRBD1
CASSTLRDRGYLILRGSSYNEQFF
TGTGCCAGCAGTACCCTCCGGGACAGGGGCTACCTCATCTTGCGGGGGAGCTCCTACAATGAGCAGTTCTTC
>many|TRBV20-1|14|TRBJ2-7|-
CSAYGSVVSYEQYF
TGCAGTGCTTACGGTTCCGTGGTCTCCTACGAGCAGTACTTC
>few|TRBV7-8|17|TRBJ2-3|TRBD2
CASSLLGVAGSTDTQYF
TGTGCCAGCAGCTTATTGGGGGTAGCGGGGAGCACAGATACGCAGTATTTT
>-|TRBV2|15|TRBJ2-5|TRBD1
CASSPIDRDQETQYF
TGTGCCAGCAGTCCCATTGACAGGGACCAAGAGACCCAGTACTTC
>many|TRBV5-1|16|TRBJ2-7|TRBD1
CASSPDLTGQVYEQYF
TGCGCCAGCAGCCCTGACCTAACGGGACAGGTCTACGAGCAGTACTTC